This T cell receptor beta chain was sequenced in a study of technical replicates of blood from several donors (dated by TCRdb to about 2017). V gives up 8 bases and J gives up 2 bases, and the segment between their germline ends measures 12 bases. Via the germline V gene, CDR1 is SNHLY and CDR2 FYNNEI. CDR3 length: 14 amino acids, cysteine to phenylalanine. Only CDR3 DNA is held: 42 bases, read in frame from base 1. As to this clone: Its target antigen remains unknown. No base qualities exist here, and no much larger clone lies one base off it.

The library was obtained by the immunoSEQ multiplex PCR assay. In its TCRdb copy, this immuneACCESS table keeps in-frame sequences only and misses some clones. Where compared with another copy, unresolved V genes explain less than half of these, and the others have no known cause. For this sample there are over 60,000 clones; 85% to 90% appear just once. The top ten constitute around 4.8% of the sample. This chain is built from TRBV2 and TRBJ2-2; the D segment could be TRBD2, given 6 matching bases. Sequences were obtained from PBMCs. This clonotype was sampled from a human donor in good health. Some clones in this sample may be carry-over from other donors' samples. The base sequence is TGTGCCAGCGGCGGGACTTCTAACACCGGGGAGCTGTTTTTT. This encodes CASGGTSNTGELFF.